Presented here are 18 T cell receptor beta chains from one specimen sequenced in a study of cytomegalovirus exposure and HLA in healthy donors (dated by TCRdb to the late 2010s). Receptor amplification or capture employed the immunoSEQ multiplex PCR assay. Sourced from immuneACCESS, this table was stored by TCRdb with only in-frame sequences that have V and J called. A share of the clones is absent; for the studies checked, an unresolved V gene accounts for under half, and the remainder has no known explanation. This sample gives approximately 100,000 clones in total; 90% to 95% of them show up just once. The ten biggest clones cover about 1.1% of the sample. The sample was PBMCs. These receptors all come from a woman aged 25-40 years in good health and CMV-seropositive.

The rearrangement links TRBV4-1 to TRBJ2-1; TRBD2 aligns across 10 bases. Germline CDR1 MGHRA, CDR2 YSYEKL. Germline trimming cut 4 bases from V and 4 bases from J; bases unmatched to any gene: 4. CDR3 length equals 15 residues. CDR3 loop: CASSLVAGGYNEQFF. DNA of the CDR3: TGCGCCAGCAGCCTAGTAGCGGGAGGTTACAATGAGCAGTTCTTC.

V and J are TRBV7-6 and TRBJ2-3, with D tentatively TRBD2 (6 bases). CDR1 and CDR2 (germline): SGHVS, FNYEAQ. Trimming shortened V by 4 bases and J by 3 bases, and 14 bases separated the two germline ends. The CDR3 covers 15 residues. CDR3: CASSSAGRSTDTQYF. The CDR3 DNA reads TGTGCCAGCAGCTCAGCCGGGAGATCTACAGATACGCAGTATTTT. The entire variable domain, with the rest obtained from reference TRBV7-6 and TRBJ2-3, is as follows: GAGVSQSPRYKVTKRGQDVALRCDPISGHVSLYWYRQALGQGPEFLTYFNYEAQQDKSGLPNDRFSAERPEGSISTLTIQRTEQRDSAMYRCASSSAGRSTDTQYFGPGTRLTVL.

DNA of the CDR3: TGTGCCAGCAGCTTTAGACGACTAGCGGGAGGGTACAATGAGCAGTTCTTC. Translating gives CASSFRRLAGGYNEQFF. The chain uses TRBV5-6 and TRBJ2-1; 14 bases are shared with TRBD2. Germline CDR1 is SGHDT and CDR2 is YYEEEE. The CDR3 contains 17 residues. The J segment lost 4 bases and the V segment lost 2 bases, leaving 5 bases of the junction unmatched.

The genes are TRBV5-4 and TRBJ2-6; 10 nucleotides align to TRBD2. The CDR3 has 19 residues. Per germline, CDR1 SGHNT and CDR2 YYREEE (reference sequence). V dropped 2 bases and J dropped 3; count of bases not matched to a gene: 11. The CDR3 DNA follows: TGTGCCAGCAGCTTAGGCTCTAGCGGGAGTGTTGGTGGGGCCAACGTCCTGACTTTC. Its translation is CASSLGSSGSVGGANVLTF.

This clone was counted between two and nine times. The chain links TRBV28 to TRBJ2-5, with 7 bases identical to TRBD1. The trim removed 4 bases at V and 0 bases at J, leaving 17 bases unmatched. Germline CDR1 MDHEN, CDR2 SYDVKM. CDR3 length equals 19 residues. In DNA, the CDR3 is TGTGCCAGCAGTTCCCTGTGGACAGGAAGGAAAGGGTACCAAGAGACCCAGTACTTC. This sequence encodes CASSSLWTGRKGYQETQYF.

The chain carries TRBV10-3 and TRBJ2-1; 13 nucleotides match TRBD2. The CDR3 loop spans 16 amino acids. The V and J ends lost 4 bases and 10 bases, in that order; junction bases with no gene match: 10. Germline CDR1 and CDR2: ENHRY and SYGVKD. CDR3 nucleotide sequence: TGTGCCATCAGTGGAGGAGCGACTAGCGGGAGGTGGGAGCAGTTCTTC. This codes for CAISGGATSGRWEQFF.

The chain uses TRBV28 and TRBJ1-3; D may be TRBD1 (6 bases). Germline CDR1 reads MDHEN; CDR2 reads SYDVKM. Trimming cost V 3 bases and J 4 bases, with 10 bases left between them. The CDR3 consists of 14 residues. The CDR3 here is CASSFTQGGNTIYF. The CDR3 bases are TGTGCCAGCAGTTTTACACAGGGAGGAAACACCATATATTTT.

The J gene is TRBJ1-2, the V gene TRBV28, with unresolved D. Germline CDR1 is MDHEN and CDR2 is SYDVKM. With 7 bases removed from V and 0 bases from J, the gap between germline ends came to 12 bases. The CDR3 runs to 14 residues. The CDR3 loop reads CASTLGGSNYGYTF. The CDR3 nucleotides read TGTGCCAGCACTCTGGGAGGATCTAACTATGGCTACACCTTC.

This chain connects TRBV5-1 to TRBJ2-1; the D gene is possibly TRBD2 (6 bases). Germline loops: CDR1 SGHRS, CDR2 YFSETQ. V lost 3 bases and J 0 bases, leaving 16 bases between the germline ends. CDR3 length: 17 amino acids. Here the CDR3 reads CASSSRDGGSSYNEQFF. CDR3 coding DNA: TGCGCCAGCAGCTCTCGGGACGGGGGAAGCTCCTACAATGAGCAGTTCTTC.

This chain's CDR3 is CASSPYPWGLAGQGTYEQYF. CDR3 coding DNA: TGTGCCAGCTCACCCTATCCCTGGGGACTAGCGGGCCAGGGCACCTACGAGCAGTACTTC. The chain combines TRBV18 with TRBJ2-7, with TRBD2 matching over 12 bases. Per the germline V gene, CDR1 is KGHSH and CDR2 is LQKENI. V lost 3 bases, J lost 2 bases, and 17 bases stayed unmatched. The CDR3 is 20 amino acids.

The V gene is TRBV28, the J gene TRBJ2-7, with 8 bases fitting TRBD1. V dropped 6 bases and J dropped 1; count of bases not matched to a gene: 8. In germline, CDR1 is MDHEN, CDR2 SYDVKM. CDR3 length: 15 amino acids. The CDR3 reads CASRPDRGVSYEQYF. The CDR3, as DNA: TGTGCCAGCAGGCCTGACAGGGGAGTATCCTACGAGCAGTACTTC.

J is TRBJ1-2 and V is TRBV7-9, with D tentatively TRBD1 (6 bases). The CDR3 totals 16 residues. The V end was cut by 3 bases, the J end by 2 bases, with 16 bases between. Per germline, CDR1 SEHNR and CDR2 FQNEAQ (reference sequence). CDR3 sequence: CASSFLPGETNYGYTF. CDR3 coding DNA: TGTGCCAGCAGCTTCCTTCCAGGGGAGACGAACTATGGCTACACCTTC.

This clone was picked up a small number of times. The gene calls are TRBV6-5 and TRBJ1-5; a possible D gene is TRBD1 (5 bases). The CDR3 has 14 residues. Trimming shortened V by 6 bases and J by 1 base, and 10 bases separated the two germline ends. Germline V CDR1 and CDR2: MNHEY, SVGAGI. CDR3 nucleotides: TGTGCCAGCAGGCCGGGGGGGAGCAATCAGCCCCAGCATTTT. As protein: CASRPGGSNQPQHF.

This chain uses TRBV4-1 with TRBJ2-3; 8 bases fit TRBD2. V was clipped by 1 base and J by 1 base; unmatched bases: 1. The V gene's germline CDR1 is MGHRA and CDR2 YSYEKL. The CDR3 runs 15 residues. CDR3 sequence: CASSQGLARTDTQYF. Here the CDR3 DNA reads TGCGCCAGCAGCCAAGGACTAGCGCGCACAGATACGCAGTATTTT.

The chain employs TRBV13 and TRBJ2-2; 13 positions match TRBD2. This CDR3 spans 15 amino acids. The J segment lost 8 bases and the V segment lost 5 bases, leaving 5 bases of the junction unmatched. Germline assignment: CDR1 PRHDT and CDR2 FYEKMQ (reference sequence). CDR3 coding DNA: TGTGCCAGCAGCCCCGGACTAGCGGGAGTTGGGGAGCTGTTTTTT. Translated, it gives CASSPGLAGVGELFF.

CDR3 coding DNA: TGTGCCAGCAGCACCTTCCCAGGGGTTTCGGGCTACACCTTC. This codes for CASSTFPGVSGYTF. This chain joins TRBV7-2 and TRBJ1-2, with a weak D call TRBD1 (6 bases). Germline CDR1 and CDR2: SGHTA and FQGNSA. The CDR3 has 14 residues. V lost 5 bases and J lost 8, with 18 bases in between.

The rearrangement joins TRBV7-9 to TRBJ2-7; 12 nucleotides agree with TRBD2. V was clipped by 5 bases and J by 3 bases; unmatched bases: 5. The germline V gene encodes CDR1 SEHNR and CDR2 FQNEAQ (reference sequence). This CDR3 contains 15 residues. CDR3 sequence reads: CASSSGLAGIYEQYF. The CDR3 DNA is TGTGCCAGCAGCAGCGGACTAGCGGGAATCTACGAGCAGTACTTC. Full variable domain (missing parts from reference TRBV7-9 and TRBJ2-7): DTGVSQNPRHKITKRGQNVTFRCDPISEHNRLYWYRQTLGQGPEFLTYFQNEAQLEKSRLLSDRFSAERPKGSFSTLEIQRTEQGDSAMYLCASSSGLAGIYEQYFGPGTRLTVT.

The chain combines TRBV5-6 with TRBJ1-1, with 7 nucleotides matching TRBD1. V lost 6 bases and J lost 2; bases outside the gene matches: 4. This CDR3 contains 13 residues. CDR1 is SGHDT, CDR2 YYEEEE, per germline. The CDR3 loop reads CASTRDSNTEAFF. The CDR3 region has the DNA TGTGCCAGCACCCGGGACAGTAACACTGAAGCTTTCTTT.